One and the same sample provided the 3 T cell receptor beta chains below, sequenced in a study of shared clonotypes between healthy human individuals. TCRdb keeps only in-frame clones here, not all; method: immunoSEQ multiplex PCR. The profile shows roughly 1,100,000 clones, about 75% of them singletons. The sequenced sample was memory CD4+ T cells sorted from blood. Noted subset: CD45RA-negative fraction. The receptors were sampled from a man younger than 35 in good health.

CDR3 sequence: CASSSSLRMNTEAFF. Written as DNA, the CDR3 is TGTGCCAGCAGCTCCTCACTGAGGATGAACACTGAAGCTTTCTTT. The chain recombines TRBV5-4 with TRBJ1-1; D is unresolved. Germline values: CDR1 SGHNT, CDR2 YYREEE (reference sequence). This CDR3 spans 15 amino acids. V lost 3 bases and J 0 bases, leaving 12 bases between the germline ends.

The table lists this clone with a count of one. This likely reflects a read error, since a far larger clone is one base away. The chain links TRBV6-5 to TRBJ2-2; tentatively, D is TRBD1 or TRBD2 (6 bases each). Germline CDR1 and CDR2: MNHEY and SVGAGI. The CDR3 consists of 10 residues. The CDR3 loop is CASGGGALFF. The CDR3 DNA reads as TGTGCCAGCGGGGGCGGGGCGCTGTTTTTT.

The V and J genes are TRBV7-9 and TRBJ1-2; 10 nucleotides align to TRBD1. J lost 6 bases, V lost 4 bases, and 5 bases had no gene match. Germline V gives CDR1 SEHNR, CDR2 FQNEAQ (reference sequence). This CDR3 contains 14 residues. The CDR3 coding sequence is TGTGCCAGCAGCTACCGGGACAGGGGTGATGGCTACACCTTC. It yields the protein CASSYRDRGDGYTF. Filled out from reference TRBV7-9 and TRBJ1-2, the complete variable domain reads DTGVSQNPRHKITKRGQNVTFRCDPISEHNRLYWYRQTLGQGPEFLTYFQNEAQLEKSRLLSDRFSAERPKGSFSTLEIQRTEQGDSAMYLCASSYRDRGDGYTFGSGTRLTVV.